This passage covers 25 T cell receptor beta chains from one sample sequenced in a study of blood T cell dynamics during melanoma immunotherapy. Profiled with immunoSEQ multiplex PCR; TCRdb holds only in-frame clones, not every one. The repertoire consists of about 14,000 clones, with around 84% occurring once and the leading ten covering approximately 6%. Time point indicated: pre-treatment baseline. The starting material was blood, obtained from a patient treated with checkpoint blockade. The receptors here all came from a human donor with melanoma.

The chain recombines TRBV10-3 with TRBJ1-4, with TRBD1 matching over 8 bases. The CDR3 contains 15 residues. Trimming took 2 bases from V and 8 from J; bases not matched to a gene: 7. Germline CDR1 ENHRY, CDR2 SYGVKD. For the CDR3, the DNA is TGTGCCATCAGTGAGGGCGACAGGGGTGGCGAAAAACTGTTTTTT. This encodes CAISEGDRGGEKLFF.

The chain combines TRBV18 with TRBJ2-2; 10 bases are a match to TRBD1. The CDR3 loop spans 16 amino acids. From germline, CDR1 is KGHSH and CDR2 LQKENI. Unmatched junction bases numbered 4, after V lost 0 bases and J lost 6 bases. CDR3 DNA sequence: TGTGCCAGCTCACCACCGGACAGGGGGTTCGCCGGGGAGCTGTTTTTT. Translating it yields CASSPPDRGFAGELFF.

This clone was counted only a few times. V is TRBV4-3 and J is TRBJ1-1; maybe TRBD1 (5 bases). The V end lost 1 base, the J end lost 0 bases, and 12 bases lay between the germline ends. Germline CDR1 and CDR2: LGHNA and YSLEER. This CDR3 contains 16 residues. CDR3 amino acids: CASSQGLRGVNTEAFF. The CDR3 bases are TGCGCCAGCAGCCAAGGTCTCCGGGGGGTGAACACTGAAGCTTTCTTT.

The count of this clone is one. V is TRBV7-6 and J is TRBJ2-5, with D hard to call. The CDR3 runs 10 residues. From germline, CDR1 is SGHVS and CDR2 FNYEAQ. V shed 5 bases and J shed 7 bases, with 5 bases lying between them. CDR3 nucleotide sequence: TGTGCCAGCAGCACCGGGACCCAGTACTTC. Amino acid sequence: CASSTGTQYF.

The V call is TRBV5-1, the J call TRBJ2-3, with unresolved D. V dropped 0 bases and J dropped 5 bases, with 4 bases sitting between them. Germline CDR1 SGHRS, CDR2 YFSETQ. The CDR3 is 12 residues long. CDR3 in DNA: TGCGCCAGCAGCTTGGCCTTAGATACGCAGTATTTT. This encodes CASSLALDTQYF.

The chain has TRBV6-1 and TRBJ2-4; 8 nucleotides line up with TRBD1. From germline, CDR1 is MNHNS and CDR2 SASEGT. V dropped 0 bases and J dropped 6; count of bases not matched to a gene: 7. This CDR3 has 16 amino acids. In DNA form, the CDR3 reads TGTGCCAGCAGTGAAGCGCTGGGTCAGGGGGCAAACATTCAGTACTTC. Its translation is CASSEALGQGANIQYF.

This rearrangement joins TRBV7-2 to TRBJ2-3; D is perhaps TRBD1 (7 bases). Germline V gene data show CDR1 as SGHTA and CDR2 as FQGNSA. The CDR3 covers 15 residues. Trimming cost V 1 base and J 4 bases, with 12 bases left between them. CDR3 sequence: CASSLGRGTADTQYF. The CDR3 DNA follows: TGTGCCAGCAGCTTAGGACGCGGGACAGCAGATACGCAGTATTTT.

The J gene is TRBJ1-1, the V gene TRBV6-6; D is uncertain. Germline assignment: CDR1 MNHNY and CDR2 SVGAGI (reference sequence). The germline V and J ends were trimmed by 0 bases and 5 bases, with 7 bases remaining between them. The CDR3 has 13 amino acids. The CDR3 region has the DNA TGTGCCAGCAGTTACTCCACCGAAACTGAAGCTTTCTTT. Translating gives CASSYSTETEAFF.

The chain employs TRBV5-1 and TRBJ2-2, with 7 bases matching TRBD1. The CDR3 contains 14 residues. Trimming cost V 4 bases and J 5 bases; bases outside gene matches: 5. The germline V gene encodes CDR1 SGHRS and CDR2 YFSETQ. The CDR3 reads CASSRTQGTGELFF. The CDR3 region has the DNA TGCGCCAGCAGCCGAACACAGGGGACCGGGGAGCTGTTTTTT.

This clone was detected only a few times. The chain joins TRBV10-1 to TRBJ1-2; 9 bases are shared with TRBD1. V lost 0 bases, J lost 7 bases, and 9 bases stayed unmatched. CDR1 is WNHNN, CDR2 SYGVQD, per germline (reference sequence). The CDR3 has 16 residues. The CDR3 protein is CASSESTGTGIGGYTF. The CDR3 nucleotides are TGCGCCAGCAGTGAGTCGACGGGGACAGGGATTGGTGGCTACACCTTC.

The chain carries TRBV20-1 and TRBJ2-5; D is ambiguous. The CDR3 length is 10 residues. The V end lost 5 bases, the J end lost 2 bases, and 3 bases lay between the germline ends. Germline CDR1 and CDR2: DFQATT and SNEGSKA (reference sequence). The CDR3 nucleotides read TGCAGTGCTTTGCAAGAGACCCAGTACTTC. Translation gives CSALQETQYF.

The chain carries TRBV7-9 and TRBJ2-5; D unresolved. Germline loops: CDR1 SEHNR, CDR2 FQNEAQ (reference sequence). Trimming pared 3 bases from V and 4 bases from J, leaving 3 bases between. CDR3 size: 11 residues. CDR3 nucleotides: TGTGCCAGCAGCTTTGGAGAGACCCAGTACTTC. Protein: CASSFGETQYF.

The CDR3 spells CASSLSGAEYNEQFF. In nucleotides, the CDR3 is TGTGCCAGCAGCTTATCCGGGGCGGAATACAATGAGCAGTTCTTC. The V and J genes are TRBV7-9 and TRBJ2-1; the D gene could be TRBD1 or TRBD2 (5 bases each). The length of the CDR3 is 15 residues. Germline CDR1 is SEHNR and CDR2 is FQNEAQ (reference sequence). Trimming pared 2 bases from V and 4 bases from J, leaving 12 bases between.

The chain uses TRBV27 and TRBJ1-2; 8 nucleotides match TRBD1. The CDR3 is 15 amino acids. Per the germline V gene, CDR1 is MNHEY and CDR2 is SMNVEV (reference sequence). Trimming cost V 3 bases and J 2 bases; bases outside gene matches: 5. As DNA, the CDR3 is TGTGCCAGCAGTTTGGGACAGGCCCTCAACTATGGCTACACCTTC. Its protein product is CASSLGQALNYGYTF.

The rearrangement links TRBV2 to TRBJ2-7; a weak D match, TRBD1 (5 bases). Per the germline V gene, CDR1 is SNHLY and CDR2 is FYNNEI. The ends were cut back, 0 bases at V and 1 base at J, with 7 bases in the middle. CDR3 length equals 14 residues. The CDR3 protein is CASSEARGSYEQYF. CDR3 sequence (DNA): TGTGCCAGCAGTGAAGCTAGGGGATCCTACGAGCAGTACTTC.

The chain has TRBV7-2 and TRBJ2-4, with 12 bases aligning to TRBD2. V shed 5 bases, J shed 0 bases, and the junction held 8 bases outside the gene matches. Germline V gene lookup returns CDR1 SGHTA and CDR2 FQGNSA. This CDR3 has 18 amino acids. The CDR3 reads CASSEGLAGYLAKNIQYF. In nucleotides, the CDR3 is TGTGCCAGCAGCGAAGGACTAGCGGGGTATCTAGCCAAAAACATTCAGTACTTC.

V gene TRBV5-4 combines with J gene TRBJ2-2; D is possibly TRBD1 (5 bases). This CDR3 spans 13 amino acids. CDR1 is SGHNT and CDR2 is YYREEE in the germline V gene (reference sequence). The V and J ends lost 4 bases and 6 bases respectively, with 10 bases between them. The CDR3, as DNA: TGTGCCAGCAGCCACCAGGGTGCCGGGGAGCTGTTTTTT. Translated: CASSHQGAGELFF.

The genes are TRBV18 and TRBJ2-5; perhaps TRBD1 as D (6 bases). Germline CDR1 is KGHSH and CDR2 is LQKENI. This CDR3 region has 16 residues. V was trimmed by 0 bases and J by 0 bases, leaving 11 bases between them. The CDR3 loop is CASSPPGTSYQETQYF. The CDR3 bases are TGTGCCAGCTCACCACCCGGGACATCGTACCAAGAGACCCAGTACTTC.

V usage is TRBV5-4 and J usage is TRBJ2-3, with TRBD2 identical over 12 bases. V gave up 4 bases and J gave up 8 bases; unmatched junction bases: 11. The CDR3 covers 16 residues. The germline CDR1 and CDR2 sequences are SGHNT and YYREEE (reference sequence). The CDR3 spells CASSPNLAGGMGTQYF. CDR3 bases: TGTGCCAGCAGCCCAAATCTAGCGGGGGGGATGGGTACGCAGTATTTT.

The CDR3 nucleotides read TGTGCCAGCACCCGGACACGGATGAACACTGAAGCTTTCTTT. Residues: CASTRTRMNTEAFF. This chain links TRBV6-1 with TRBJ1-1, with D maybe TRBD1 (5 bases). The V gene lost 7 bases and the J gene lost 0 bases, with 12 bases spanning the gap. This CDR3 is built from 14 residues. Germline-derived CDR1 and CDR2 are MNHNS and SASEGT.

This chain joins TRBV14 and TRBJ2-7, with TRBD1 matching over 7 bases. V shed 0 bases and J 5 bases; nucleotides not matched to a gene: 7. Germline CDR1 and CDR2: SGHDN and FVKESK. The CDR3 has 15 amino acids. The CDR3, as DNA: TGTGCCAGCAGCCAAGACCGGGACAGTAGGCACGAGCAGTACTTC. The encoded protein is CASSQDRDSRHEQYF. The complete variable domain, with remaining parts taken from reference TRBV14 and TRBJ2-7, reads EAGVTQFPSHSVIEKGQTVTLRCDPISGHDNLYWYRRVMGKEIKFLLHFVKESKQDESGMPNNRFLAERTGGTYSTLKVQPAELEDSGVYFCASSQDRDSRHEQYFGPGTRLTVT.

V usage is TRBV11-2 and J usage is TRBJ1-5; D unresolved. Germline V CDR1 and CDR2: SGHAT, FQNNGV. Trimming shortened V by 6 bases and J by 5 bases, and 11 bases separated the two germline ends. This CDR3 is built from 13 residues. CDR3 sequence (DNA): TGTGCCAGCAGTTTAAGGGCGGATCAGCCCCAGCATTTT. It translates to CASSLRADQPQHF.

The chain employs TRBV2 and TRBJ1-2, with 7 bases lining up with TRBD1. Trimming cost V 1 base and J 7 bases; bases outside gene matches: 6. This CDR3 is built from 14 residues. Germline CDR1 reads SNHLY; CDR2 reads FYNNEI. CDR3 sequence reads: CASSEERGRGGYTF. In nucleotides, the CDR3 is TGTGCCAGCAGTGAAGAGAGGGGGCGGGGTGGCTACACCTTC.

The V gene is TRBV19, the J gene TRBJ1-4; D perhaps matches TRBD1 (6 bases). Trimming took off 8 bases at V and 5 bases at J, with 18 bases between the two ends. The germline V gene has CDR1 LNHDA and CDR2 SQIVND (reference sequence). This CDR3 is built from 15 residues. For the CDR3, the DNA is TGTGCCAGTCAGCCGCAGGGGAGGGGAAATGAAAAACTGTTTTTT. Residues: CASQPQGRGNEKLFF.

The chain has TRBV6-6 and TRBJ1-3, with TRBD1 identical over 8 bases. CDR3 length: 16 amino acids. V shed 5 bases, J shed 1 base, and the junction held 7 bases outside the gene matches. CDR1 and CDR2 from the germline V gene are MNHNY and SVGAGI (reference sequence). In DNA, the CDR3 is TGTGCCAGCAGTAGAACCGGACAGGGTTCTGGAAACACCATATATTTT. Translating it yields CASSRTGQGSGNTIYF.